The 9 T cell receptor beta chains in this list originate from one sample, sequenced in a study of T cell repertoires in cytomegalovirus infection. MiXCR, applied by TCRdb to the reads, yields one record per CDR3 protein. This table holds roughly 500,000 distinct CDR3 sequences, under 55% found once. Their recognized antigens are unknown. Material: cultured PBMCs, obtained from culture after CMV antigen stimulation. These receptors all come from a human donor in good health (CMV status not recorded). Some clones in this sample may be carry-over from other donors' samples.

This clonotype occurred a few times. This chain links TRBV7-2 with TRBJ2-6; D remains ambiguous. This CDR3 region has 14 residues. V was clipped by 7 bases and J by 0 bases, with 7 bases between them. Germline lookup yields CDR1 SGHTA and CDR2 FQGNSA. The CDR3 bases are TGTGCCAGCACTCAGCCCTCTGGGGCCAACGTCCTGACTTTC. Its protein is CASTQPSGANVLTF. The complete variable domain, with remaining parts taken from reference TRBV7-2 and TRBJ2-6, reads GAGVSQSPSNKVTEKGKDVELRCDPISGHTALYWYRQSLGQGLEFLIYFQGNSAPDKSGLPSDRFSAERTGGSVSTLTIQRTQQEDSAVYLCASTQPSGANVLTFGAGSRLTVL.

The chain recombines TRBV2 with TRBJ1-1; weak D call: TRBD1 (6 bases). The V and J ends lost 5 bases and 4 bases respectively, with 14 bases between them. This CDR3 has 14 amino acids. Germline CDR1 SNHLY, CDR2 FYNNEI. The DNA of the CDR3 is TGTGCCAGCAGTACCCGGACAGATTCCACTGAAGCTTTCTTT. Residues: CASSTRTDSTEAFF.

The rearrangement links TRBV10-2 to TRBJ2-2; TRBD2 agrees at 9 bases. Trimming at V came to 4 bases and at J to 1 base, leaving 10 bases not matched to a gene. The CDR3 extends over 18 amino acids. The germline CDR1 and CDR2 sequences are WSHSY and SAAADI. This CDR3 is CASSGPRPSGVNTGELFF. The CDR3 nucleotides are TGCGCCAGCAGTGGACCCCGGCCTAGCGGGGTGAACACCGGGGAGCTGTTTTTT.

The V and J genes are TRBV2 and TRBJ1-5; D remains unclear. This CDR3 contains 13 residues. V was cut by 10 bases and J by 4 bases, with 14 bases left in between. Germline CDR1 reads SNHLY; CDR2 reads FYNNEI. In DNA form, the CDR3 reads TGTGCCACCCAGATTGAGTCAAATCAGCCCCAGCATTTT. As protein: CATQIESNQPQHF.

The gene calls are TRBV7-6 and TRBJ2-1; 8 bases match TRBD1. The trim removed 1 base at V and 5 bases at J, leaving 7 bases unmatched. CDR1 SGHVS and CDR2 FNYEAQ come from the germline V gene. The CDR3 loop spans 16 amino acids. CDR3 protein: CASSLDAGGANNEQFF. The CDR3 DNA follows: TGTGCCAGCAGCTTAGACGCAGGGGGCGCGAACAATGAGCAGTTCTTC.

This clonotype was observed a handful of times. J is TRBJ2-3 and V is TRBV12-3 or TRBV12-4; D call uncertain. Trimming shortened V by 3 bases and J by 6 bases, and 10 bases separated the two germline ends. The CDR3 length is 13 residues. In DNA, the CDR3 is TGTGCCAGCAGTTTGGTCTTGGGGGATACGCAGTATTTT. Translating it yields CASSLVLGDTQYF.

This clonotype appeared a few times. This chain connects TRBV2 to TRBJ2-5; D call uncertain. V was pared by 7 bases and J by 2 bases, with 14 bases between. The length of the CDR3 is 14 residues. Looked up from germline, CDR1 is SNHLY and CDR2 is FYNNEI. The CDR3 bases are TGTGCCAGCATAGGAGTGGGTCTTCAAGAGACCCAGTACTTC. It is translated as CASIGVGLQETQYF.

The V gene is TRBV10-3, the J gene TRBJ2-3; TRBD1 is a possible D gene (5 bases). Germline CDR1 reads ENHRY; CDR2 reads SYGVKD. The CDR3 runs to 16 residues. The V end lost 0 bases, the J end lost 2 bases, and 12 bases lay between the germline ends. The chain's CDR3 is CAISESSGAPTDTQYF. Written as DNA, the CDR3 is TGTGCCATCAGTGAGTCAAGTGGGGCTCCCACAGATACGCAGTATTTT.

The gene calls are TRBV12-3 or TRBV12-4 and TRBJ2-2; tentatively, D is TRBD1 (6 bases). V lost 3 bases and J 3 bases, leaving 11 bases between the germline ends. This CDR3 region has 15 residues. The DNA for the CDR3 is TGTGCCAGCAGTTTGAGGCAGGGGTACACCGGGGAGCTGTTTTTT. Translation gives CASSLRQGYTGELFF.